This TCR beta chain was identified during a study of sequential checkpoint blockade in melanoma. About the study: First-line arms were nivolumab then ipilimumab, or the reverse, randomized 1:1.

This sample's treatment: randomized to nivolumab then ipilimumab (arm A) or the reverse (arm B). No patient had prior DNA-damaging chemotherapy. Sorted cells were live CD3+CD8+, lacking CD19 and CD56, from PBMCs. This clone was detected a few times. Generated by immunoSEQ multiplex PCR, the TCRdb table keeps only in-frame clones and is missing some. The sample includes about 18,000 clones, around three fifths seen only once; the top ten take 15% to 20%. CDR1 is MNHEY, CDR2 SMNVEV, per germline (reference sequence). The CDR3 length is 14 residues. The V end was cut by 3 bases, the J end by 6 bases, with 15 bases between.

The clonotype was recovered from a human donor with melanoma. The gene calls are TRBV27 and TRBJ2-7, with D maybe TRBD2 (5 bases). The specimen comprised CD8+ T cells sorted from blood (inferred from file names), sampled from a patient given nivolumab and ipilimumab in sequence. The CDR3 loop is CASSFSGGPSEQYF. DNA of the CDR3: TGTGCCAGCAGTTTTTCTGGAGGACCGAGCGAGCAGTACTTC.